This TCR beta chain was sequenced for a study of T cell changes during pregnancy in multiple sclerosis. The protocol was immunoSEQ multiplex PCR, while the TCRdb copy is restricted to in-frame clones and leaves out a portion. Of about 59,000 clones in the sample, about 95% were seen once. Specimen: CD8+ T cells from peripheral blood mononuclear cells, collected after pregnancy. This sequence originates from a female donor with multiple sclerosis, enrolled in a pregnancy study.

DNA of the CDR3: TGTGCCAGCAGTATCGGGACTCCCGCCTACAATGAGCAGTTCTTC. Translated: CASSIGTPAYNEQFF. This sequence joins TRBV27 and TRBJ2-1; tentatively, D is TRBD2 (6 bases). Germline V CDR1 and CDR2: MNHEY, SMNVEV (reference sequence). This CDR3 is 15 amino acids long. Trimming shortened V by 5 bases and J by 2 bases, and 13 bases separated the two germline ends.